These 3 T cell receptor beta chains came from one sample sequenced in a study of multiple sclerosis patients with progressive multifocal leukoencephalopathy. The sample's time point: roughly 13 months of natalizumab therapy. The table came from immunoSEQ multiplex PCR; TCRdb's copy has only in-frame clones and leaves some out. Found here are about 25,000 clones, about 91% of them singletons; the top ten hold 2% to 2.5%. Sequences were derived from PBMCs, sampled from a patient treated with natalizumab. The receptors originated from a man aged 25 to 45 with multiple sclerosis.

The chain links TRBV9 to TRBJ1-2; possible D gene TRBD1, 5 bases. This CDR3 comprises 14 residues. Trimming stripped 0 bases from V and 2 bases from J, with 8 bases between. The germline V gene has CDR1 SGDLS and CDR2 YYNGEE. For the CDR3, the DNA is TGTGCCAGCAGCGTAGGTTGGGACAACTATGGCTACACCTTC. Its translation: CASSVGWDNYGYTF.

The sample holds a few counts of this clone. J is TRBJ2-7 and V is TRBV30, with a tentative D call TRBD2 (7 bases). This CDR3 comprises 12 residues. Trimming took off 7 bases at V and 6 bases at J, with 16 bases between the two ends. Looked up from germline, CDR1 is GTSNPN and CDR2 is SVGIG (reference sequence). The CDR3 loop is CAYFGGAGEQYF. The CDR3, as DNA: TGTGCCTACTTTGGGGGGGCGGGCGAGCAGTACTTC.

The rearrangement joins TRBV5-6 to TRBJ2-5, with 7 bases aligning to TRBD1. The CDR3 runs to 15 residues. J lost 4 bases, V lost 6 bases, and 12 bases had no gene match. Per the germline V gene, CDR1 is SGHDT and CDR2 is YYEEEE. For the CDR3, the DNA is TGTGCCAGCAATCAATATAGGGGGCCGGGAGAGACCCAGTACTTC. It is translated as CASNQYRGPGETQYF. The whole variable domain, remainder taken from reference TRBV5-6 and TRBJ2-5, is DAGVTQSPTHLIKTRGQQVTLRCSPKSGHDTVSWYQQALGQGPQFIFQYYEEEERQRGNFPDRFSGHQFPNYSSELNVNALLLGDSALYLCASNQYRGPGETQYFGPGTRLLVL.